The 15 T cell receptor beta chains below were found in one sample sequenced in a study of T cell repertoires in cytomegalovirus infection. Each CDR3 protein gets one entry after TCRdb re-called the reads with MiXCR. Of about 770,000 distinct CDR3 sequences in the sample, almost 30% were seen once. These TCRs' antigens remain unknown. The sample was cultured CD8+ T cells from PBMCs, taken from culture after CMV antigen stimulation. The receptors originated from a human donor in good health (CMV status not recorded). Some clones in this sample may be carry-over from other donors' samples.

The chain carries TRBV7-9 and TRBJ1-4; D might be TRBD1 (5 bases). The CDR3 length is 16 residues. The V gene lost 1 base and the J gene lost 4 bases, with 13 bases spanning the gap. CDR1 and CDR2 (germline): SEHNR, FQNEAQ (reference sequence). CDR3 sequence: CASSLGGKPLNEKLFF. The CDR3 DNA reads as TGTGCCAGCAGCTTAGGGGGGAAGCCCCTTAATGAAAAACTGTTTTTT.

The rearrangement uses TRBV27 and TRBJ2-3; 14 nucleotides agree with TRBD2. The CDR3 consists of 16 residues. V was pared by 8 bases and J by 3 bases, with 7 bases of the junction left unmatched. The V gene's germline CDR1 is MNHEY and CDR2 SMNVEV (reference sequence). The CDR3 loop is CASVRLAGGITDTQYF. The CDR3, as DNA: TGTGCCAGCGTCCGACTAGCGGGGGGGATAACAGATACGCAGTATTTT.

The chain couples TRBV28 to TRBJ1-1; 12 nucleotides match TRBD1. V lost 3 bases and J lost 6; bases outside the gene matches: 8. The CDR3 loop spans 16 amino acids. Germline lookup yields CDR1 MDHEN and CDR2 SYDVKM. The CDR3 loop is CASSFPGQGADPEAFF. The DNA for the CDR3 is TGTGCCAGCAGTTTTCCGGGACAGGGGGCCGACCCTGAAGCTTTCTTT.

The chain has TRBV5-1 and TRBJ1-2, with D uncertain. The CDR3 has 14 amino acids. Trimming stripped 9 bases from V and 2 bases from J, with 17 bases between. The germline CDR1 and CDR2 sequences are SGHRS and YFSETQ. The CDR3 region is CANRSGEWNYGYTF. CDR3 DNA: TGCGCCAACCGATCAGGAGAATGGAACTATGGCTACACCTTC.

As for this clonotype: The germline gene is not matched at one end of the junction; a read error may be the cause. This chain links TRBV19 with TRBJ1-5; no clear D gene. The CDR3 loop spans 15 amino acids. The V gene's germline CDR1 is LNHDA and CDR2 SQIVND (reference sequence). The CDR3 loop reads CASTIEVGGLKPQHF. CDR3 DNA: TGTGCCAGTACTATAGAAGTTGGAGGGTTGAAGCCCCAGCATTTT.

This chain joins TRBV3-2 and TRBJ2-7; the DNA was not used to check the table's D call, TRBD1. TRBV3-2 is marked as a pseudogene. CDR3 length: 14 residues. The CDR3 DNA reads TGTGCCAGCAGCCCCCCCGGAAGGCGGTACGAGCAGTACTTC. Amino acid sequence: CASSPPGRRYEQYF.

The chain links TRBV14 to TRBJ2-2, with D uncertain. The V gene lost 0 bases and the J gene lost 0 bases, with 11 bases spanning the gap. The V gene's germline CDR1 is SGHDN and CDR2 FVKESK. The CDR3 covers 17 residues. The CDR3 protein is CASSQERTYANTGELFF. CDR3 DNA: TGTGCCAGCAGCCAAGAACGCACGTACGCGAACACCGGGGAGCTGTTTTTT. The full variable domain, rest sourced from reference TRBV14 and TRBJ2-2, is EAGVTQFPSHSVIEKGQTVTLRCDPISGHDNLYWYRRVMGKEIKFLLHFVKESKQDESGMPNNRFLAERTGGTYSTLKVQPAELEDSGVYFCASSQERTYANTGELFFGEGSRLTVL.

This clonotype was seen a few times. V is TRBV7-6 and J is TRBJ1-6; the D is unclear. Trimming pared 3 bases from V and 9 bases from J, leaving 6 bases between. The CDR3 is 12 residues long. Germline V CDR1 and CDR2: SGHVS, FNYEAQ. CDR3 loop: CASSFILSPLHF. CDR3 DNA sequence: TGTGCCAGCAGCTTTATTCTTTCACCCCTCCACTTT.

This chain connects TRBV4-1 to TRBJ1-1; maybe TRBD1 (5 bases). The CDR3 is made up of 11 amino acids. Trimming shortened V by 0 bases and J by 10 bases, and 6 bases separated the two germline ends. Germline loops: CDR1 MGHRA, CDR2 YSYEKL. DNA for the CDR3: TGCGCCAGCAGCCAAGAAGGGGCAGCTTTCTTT. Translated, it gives CASSQEGAAFF.

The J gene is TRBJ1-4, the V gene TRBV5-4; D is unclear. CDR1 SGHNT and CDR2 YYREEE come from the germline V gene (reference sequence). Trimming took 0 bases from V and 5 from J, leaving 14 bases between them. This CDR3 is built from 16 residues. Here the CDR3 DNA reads TGTGCCAGCAGCTTGGACCCCCCGGCCGGGAATGAAAAACTGTTTTTT. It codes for CASSLDPPAGNEKLFF.

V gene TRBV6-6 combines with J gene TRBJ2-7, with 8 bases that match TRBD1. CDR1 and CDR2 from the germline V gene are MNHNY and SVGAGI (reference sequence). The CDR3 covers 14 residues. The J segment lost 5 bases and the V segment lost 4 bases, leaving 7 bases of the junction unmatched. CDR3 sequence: CASSFYRTGNEQYV. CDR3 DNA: TGTGCCAGCAGTTTTTATAGGACAGGGAACGAGCAGTACGTC.

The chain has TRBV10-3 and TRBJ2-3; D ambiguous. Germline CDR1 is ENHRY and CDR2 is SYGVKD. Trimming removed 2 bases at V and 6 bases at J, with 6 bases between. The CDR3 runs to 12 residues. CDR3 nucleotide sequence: TGTGCCATCAGTGAGGTCGCCGATACGCAGTATTTT. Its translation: CAISEVADTQYF.

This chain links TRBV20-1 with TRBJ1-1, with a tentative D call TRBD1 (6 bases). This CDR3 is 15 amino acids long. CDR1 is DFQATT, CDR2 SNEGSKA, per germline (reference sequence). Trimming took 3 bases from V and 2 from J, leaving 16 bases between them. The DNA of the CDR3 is TGCAGTGCTAGTATGGCGGCAGGGGAAAACACTGAAGCTTTCTTT. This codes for CSASMAAGENTEAFF.

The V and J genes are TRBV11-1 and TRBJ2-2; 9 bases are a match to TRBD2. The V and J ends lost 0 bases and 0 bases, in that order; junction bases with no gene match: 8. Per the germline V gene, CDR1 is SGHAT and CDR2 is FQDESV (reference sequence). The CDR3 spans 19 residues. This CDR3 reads CASSLAPSGGLANTGELFF. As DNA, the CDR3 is TGTGCCAGCAGCTTAGCCCCCAGCGGGGGGCTTGCGAACACCGGGGAGCTGTTTTTT.

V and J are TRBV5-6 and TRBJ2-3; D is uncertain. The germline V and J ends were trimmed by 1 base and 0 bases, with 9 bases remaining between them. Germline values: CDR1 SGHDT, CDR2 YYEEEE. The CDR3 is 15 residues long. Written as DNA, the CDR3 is TGTGCCAGCAGCTTGTCTCTGCAGAGCACAGATACGCAGTATTTT. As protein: CASSLSLQSTDTQYF.